Given below is one T cell receptor beta chain in context. The data were obtained in a study of blood T cell repertoires in COVID-19. In the study overall: The United States, Italy and Spain provided the acute and convalescent COVID-19 samples. Sample material is recorded as cDNA or gDNA derived from T cells, B-cell-depleted T cells, or PBMCs.

Per the authors' pipeline: The assay estimated nucleated cells by amplifying reference gene primers. Using immunoSEQ multiplex PCR, the repertoire was profiled, and TCRdb retains in-frame clones only, with some absent. V, J and clone size are those of that table, while D and trimming were read from the DNA. In the table there are under 300,000 clones, 70% to 85% of which are singletons. Sequences were obtained from peripheral blood. The origin of this receptor is a woman of 80 years or more with active or convalescent COVID-19.

CDR3 DNA sequence: TGTGCCAGCAGTTACGGCTCAACAACTAATGAAAAACTGTTTTTT. Its translation is CASSYGSTTNEKLFF. The rearrangement joins TRBV6-5 to TRBJ1-4; no reliable D call. This CDR3 contains 15 residues. The V and J ends lost 2 bases and 0 bases respectively, with 7 bases between them. Germline CDR1 is MNHEY and CDR2 is SVGAGI.